The source of this TCR beta chain is a study of early T cells in non-severe SARS-CoV-2 infection. On the study more broadly: Bulk RNA isolated from unsorted whole blood underwent sequencing; chains were not paired. General study findings and limits: Matching with VDJdb favored anti-spike CD8 responses (missing private and CD4 specificities).

Trimming pared 5 bases from V and 3 bases from J, leaving 4 bases between. The CDR3 extends over 12 amino acids. CDR1 and CDR2 (germline): LGHDT, YNNKEL (reference sequence). With regard to this clonotype: The antigen remains unidentified.

Individual cDNA molecules received unique molecular identifiers. Using its own MiXCR run on the 5' RACE reads, TCRdb lists one record per CDR3 protein. This sample yields approximately 120,000 distinct CDR3 sequences, of which just under 15% are seen a single time; 21% belongs to the top ten. The sequence derives from an adult who was a healthcare worker with PCR-confirmed SARS-CoV-2 infection or an uninfected control (not recorded which). Sequencing was performed on whole blood. The chain carries TRBV3-1 and TRBJ2-2; unclear D gene. Here the CDR3 DNA reads TGTGCCAGCAGCGATGACACCGGGGAGCTGTTTTTT. Residues: CASSDDTGELFF. Full variable domain (outside the CDR3, taken from reference TRBV3-1 and TRBJ2-2): DTAVSQTPKYLVTQMGNDKSIKCEQNLGHDTMYWYKQDSKKFLKIMFSYNNKELIINETVPNRFSPKSPDKAHLNLHINSLELGDSAVYFCASSDDTGELFFGEGSRLTVL.